What follows are 21 T cell receptor beta chains derived from one specimen sequenced in a study of cytomegalovirus exposure and HLA in healthy donors (dated by TCRdb to the late 2010s). To prepare the library, the immunoSEQ multiplex PCR assay was applied. The multiplex PCR relied on a mix of 60 forward primers for TCR Vbeta segments and 13 reverse primers for TCR Jbeta segments. TCRdb carries this immuneACCESS record with in-frame sequences only. Its versions omit some clonotypes, under half of them owing to an unresolved V gene in the studies checked, with the rest unexplained. The sample yields more than 110,000 clones; 60% to 80% were counted once. In total, the top ten clones hold about 1.5% of the sample. The specimen was PBMCs. All receptors derive from a woman in her 30s in good health and CMV-seronegative.

V is TRBV28 and J is TRBJ2-3; D is possibly TRBD2 (5 bases). Between the trimmed V and J ends, which lost 5 bases and 3 bases, there was a span of 9 bases. The length of the CDR3 is 13 residues. Per the germline V gene, CDR1 is MDHEN and CDR2 is SYDVKM. Here the CDR3 DNA reads TGTGCCAGCAGTCTCGGAGGAACAGATACGCAGTATTTT. It codes for CASSLGGTDTQYF.

This chain connects TRBV4-2 to TRBJ1-4; 8 positions match TRBD1. Trimming removed 2 bases from V and 6 bases from J; junction bases left unmatched: 8. Germline assignment: CDR1 LGHNA and CDR2 YNFKEQ. The CDR3 has 16 amino acids. The CDR3 nucleotides read TGTGCCAGCAGCCAACTCTCAGGGGGCGTCGATGAAAAACTGTTTTTT. Encoded protein: CASSQLSGGVDEKLFF.

The V gene is TRBV6-5, the J gene TRBJ2-3; the match to TRBD2 covers 8 bases. The CDR3 consists of 16 residues. The germline CDR1 and CDR2 sequences are MNHEY and SVGAGI. The J segment lost 4 bases and the V segment lost 2 bases, leaving 8 bases of the junction unmatched. The DNA of the CDR3 is TGTGCCAGCAGTTACGCAGCGGGAGTGTCCCCAGATACGCAGTATTTT. Protein: CASSYAAGVSPDTQYF.

The chain recombines TRBV5-4 with TRBJ1-2; 8 nucleotides match TRBD1. The germline gives CDR1 SGHNT, CDR2 YYREEE (reference sequence). Losses at the gene ends were 4 bases for V and 4 bases for J; bases not matched to a gene: 12. This CDR3 spans 16 amino acids. CDR3 sequence: CASSVNAQGAGYGYTF. The CDR3 bases are TGTGCCAGCAGCGTCAACGCCCAGGGGGCCGGCTATGGCTACACCTTC.

Here the CDR3 reads CASSPPAGGRNEQFF. In DNA, the CDR3 is TGTGCCAGCAGTCCACCAGCGGGGGGGCGCAATGAGCAGTTCTTC. This chain uses TRBV28 with TRBJ2-1; 10 bases match TRBD2. V was clipped by 5 bases and J by 6 bases; unmatched bases: 7. The germline V gene encodes CDR1 MDHEN and CDR2 SYDVKM. The length of the CDR3 is 15 residues.

The chain is built from TRBV5-1 and TRBJ2-1, with D maybe TRBD1 (6 bases). The germline gives CDR1 SGHRS, CDR2 YFSETQ. The length of the CDR3 is 16 residues. The ends were cut back, 4 bases at V and 5 bases at J, with 19 bases in the middle. Here the CDR3 DNA reads TGCGCCAGCAGCGAAACTGGACAGCTGATCAACAATGAGCAGTTCTTC. Its translation: CASSETGQLINNEQFF.

The gene calls are TRBV2 and TRBJ1-1, with D unclear. Germline values: CDR1 SNHLY, CDR2 FYNNEI. The V gene lost 6 bases and the J gene lost 3 bases, with 5 bases spanning the gap. The CDR3 sequence is 11 residues long. This chain's CDR3 is CASRRDTEAFF. The CDR3 DNA is TGTGCCAGCAGGAGAGACACTGAAGCTTTCTTT.

The genes are TRBV28 and TRBJ2-7; 9 bases line up with TRBD2. CDR1 is MDHEN, CDR2 SYDVKM, per germline. This CDR3 has 16 amino acids. The junction had 16 bases not matched to a gene; V was cut back by 6 bases and J by 7 bases. This CDR3 is CASSDRDGGRAEEQYF. Written as DNA, the CDR3 is TGTGCCAGCAGCGATAGGGATGGCGGGAGGGCCGAAGAGCAGTACTTC.

The chain couples TRBV2 to TRBJ2-6, with D possibly matching TRBD2 (6 bases). With 7 bases removed from V and 4 bases from J, the gap between germline ends came to 14 bases. In germline, CDR1 is SNHLY, CDR2 FYNNEI. The CDR3 consists of 15 residues. CDR3 loop: CASTGGESGANVLTF. The CDR3 coding sequence is TGTGCCAGCACGGGCGGGGAATCCGGGGCCAACGTCCTGACTTTC.

The chain joins TRBV5-1 to TRBJ2-7, with TRBD2 matching over 7 bases. The CDR3 is 16 amino acids. CDR1 SGHRS and CDR2 YFSETQ come from the germline V gene. Germline trimming cut 4 bases from V and 0 bases from J; bases unmatched to any gene: 10. The CDR3 spells CASSQGLVGFSYEQYF. For the CDR3, the DNA is TGCGCCAGCAGCCAAGGACTAGTAGGCTTCTCCTACGAGCAGTACTTC. The complete variable domain, with remaining parts taken from reference TRBV5-1 and TRBJ2-7, reads KAGVTQTPRYLIKTRGQQVTLSCSPISGHRSVSWYQQTPGQGLQFLFEYFSETQRNKGNFPGRFSGRQFSNSRSEMNVSTLELGDSALYLCASSQGLVGFSYEQYFGPGTRLTVT.

This clone appeared a single time. CDR3 loop: CASSLGQLTNYGYTF. The CDR3 DNA reads as TGTGCCAGCAGCTTAGGACAGCTAACTAACTATGGCTACACCTTC. This rearrangement joins TRBV7-3 to TRBJ1-2; D is possibly TRBD1 (6 bases). Trimming took off 2 bases at V and 0 bases at J, with 10 bases between the two ends. From germline, CDR1 is SGHTA and CDR2 FQGTGA. The CDR3 has 15 residues.

This clone was observed a few times. The chain couples TRBV7-9 to TRBJ2-7; 12 nucleotides match TRBD1. The V segment lost 4 bases and the J segment 6 bases; nucleotides outside the gene matches: 4. The CDR3 spans 14 residues. Looked up from germline, CDR1 is SEHNR and CDR2 is FQNEAQ (reference sequence). CDR3 sequence reads: CASSSGTGGLEQYV. CDR3 nucleotide sequence: TGTGCCAGCAGCTCCGGGACAGGGGGCCTCGAGCAGTACGTC.

The rearrangement uses TRBV6-6 and TRBJ1-1, with a tentative D call TRBD1 (5 bases). Germline V gene lookup returns CDR1 MNHNY and CDR2 SVGAGI (reference sequence). V dropped 2 bases and J dropped 0 bases, with 13 bases sitting between them. This CDR3 contains 16 residues. CDR3 loop: CASSYRRSDMNTEAFF. The CDR3, as DNA: TGTGCCAGCAGTTACAGGCGGTCGGACATGAACACTGAAGCTTTCTTT.

Comment on this clone: The junction departs from germline at one end; a sequencing error may be responsible. This chain joins TRBV7-9 and TRBJ2-3; possibly TRBD2 for D (6 bases). The CDR3 consists of 13 residues. Germline values: CDR1 SEHNR, CDR2 FQNEAQ (reference sequence). DNA of the CDR3: TGTTCCAGCAGCCCTCAATCCGGGGGTACGCAGTATTTT. Translation gives CSSSPQSGGTQYF.

The chain combines TRBV7-9 with TRBJ1-6, with no clear D. Germline lookup yields CDR1 SEHNR and CDR2 FQNEAQ (reference sequence). The ends were cut back, 5 bases at V and 13 bases at J, with 6 bases in the middle. The CDR3 loop spans 10 amino acids. The CDR3 here is CASSLFPLHF. The CDR3 DNA follows: TGTGCCAGCAGCCTCTTCCCCCTCCACTTT.

The J gene is TRBJ1-2, the V gene TRBV2; D may be TRBD1 (6 bases). V gave up 5 bases and J gave up 4 bases, with 17 bases separating them. This CDR3 comprises 15 residues. Germline lookup yields CDR1 SNHLY and CDR2 FYNNEI. The CDR3: CASSFLVGGAYGYTF. DNA for the CDR3: TGTGCCAGCAGTTTCTTGGTGGGGGGGGCCTATGGCTACACCTTC.

This clone has a handful of counts. The chain employs TRBV6-5 and TRBJ2-7; 11 nucleotides match TRBD2. V dropped 6 bases and J dropped 5; count of bases not matched to a gene: 6. The germline gives CDR1 MNHEY, CDR2 SVGAGI. CDR3 length: 14 amino acids. The CDR3 DNA reads TGTGCCAGCAGACGGGCTAGCGGGAGGAACGAGCAGTACTTC. This encodes CASRRASGRNEQYF.

V usage is TRBV5-6 and J usage is TRBJ2-7; TRBD2 agrees at 11 bases. Germline trimming cut 1 base from V and 3 bases from J; bases unmatched to any gene: 3. The V gene's germline CDR1 is SGHDT and CDR2 YYEEEE. The CDR3 consists of 15 residues. The CDR3 sequence is CASSLWGLADYEQYF. CDR3 DNA sequence: TGTGCCAGCAGCTTGTGGGGACTAGCGGACTACGAGCAGTACTTC. The full variable domain, its missing parts supplied by reference TRBV5-6 and TRBJ2-7, is DAGVTQSPTHLIKTRGQQVTLRCSPKSGHDTVSWYQQALGQGPQFIFQYYEEEERQRGNFPDRFSGHQFPNYSSELNVNALLLGDSALYLCASSLWGLADYEQYFGPGTRLTVT.

This chain uses TRBV9 with TRBJ2-3; 13 positions agree with TRBD2. This CDR3 has 16 residues. The germline V gene has CDR1 SGDLS and CDR2 YYNGEE. Trimming took 2 bases from V and 4 from J; bases not matched to a gene: 4. CDR3 sequence: CASSVGLAGVSDTQYF. The CDR3 coding sequence is TGTGCCAGCAGCGTCGGACTAGCGGGAGTTTCAGATACGCAGTATTTT.

This clone has more than one count but fewer than ten. The chain has TRBV11-2 and TRBJ1-1; D may be TRBD1 (5 bases). V lost 2 bases and J 3 bases, leaving 10 bases between the germline ends. This CDR3 is 14 amino acids long. Germline V CDR1 and CDR2: SGHAT, FQNNGV. This CDR3 reads CASSLTGEYTEAFF. The CDR3, as DNA: TGTGCCAGCAGCTTAACAGGTGAATACACTGAAGCTTTCTTT.

In its sample, this clone was seen a few times. The rearrangement joins TRBV28 to TRBJ2-7, with TRBD1 matching over 7 bases. Germline CDR1 MDHEN, CDR2 SYDVKM. The trim removed 8 bases at V and 5 bases at J, leaving 3 bases unmatched. CDR3 length: 11 residues. This CDR3 is CASEGANEQYV. CDR3 in DNA: TGTGCCAGCGAGGGGGCAAACGAGCAGTACGTC.